This T cell receptor (beta chain) was captured in a study of cytomegalovirus exposure and HLA in healthy donors. Donors consisted of healthy bone marrow donors. PCR primers comprised 60 Vbeta and 13 Jbeta primers. The method was immunoSEQ multiplex PCR; TCRdb's version includes in-frame clones alone and lacks a portion of them. The sample lists about 140,000 clones; roughly 90% were seen once. Study-level findings and limits: Presence/absence analyses rested on an assumption that sequencing depth was roughly uniform across donors. A later analysis found common viral pathogens apparently linked to several of the most significant clusters. A previous analysis found most TCR beta V segments productive roughly 90% or roughly 30% of the time.

In regard to this clone: Its antigen is unknown.

This CDR3 contains 14 residues. Germline CDR1 reads SGHRS; CDR2 reads YFSETQ. V lost 6 bases and J lost 5; bases outside the gene matches: 5. This rearrangement joins TRBV5-1 to TRBJ2-3, with TRBD2 matching 11 bases. This receptor was taken from a woman in her thirties or forties in good health and CMV-seronegative. The material sequenced was PBMCs. In DNA form, the CDR3 reads TGCGCCAGCAAACTAGCGGGAGTCAGAGATACGCAGTATTTT. Translation: CASKLAGVRDTQYF. The full variable domain, with the rest looked up from reference TRBV5-1 and TRBJ2-3, is KAGVTQTPRYLIKTRGQQVTLSCSPISGHRSVSWYQQTPGQGLQFLFEYFSETQRNKGNFPGRFSGRQFSNSRSEMNVSTLELGDSALYLCASKLAGVRDTQYFGPGTRLTVL.